The 28 T cell receptor beta chains in this list originate from one sample, sequenced in a study of cytomegalovirus exposure and HLA in healthy donors. Researchers ran the PCR with 60 Vbeta and 13 Jbeta primers. Using immunoSEQ multiplex PCR, the repertoire was profiled, and TCRdb retains in-frame clones only, with some absent. The table lists around 120,000 clones, 60% to 85% of them singletons. The sequenced sample consisted of PBMCs. The receptors were sampled from a woman aged 35 to 49 in good health and CMV-seronegative.

The V call is TRBV18, the J call TRBJ2-3; 7 positions match TRBD1. The germline V gene encodes CDR1 KGHSH and CDR2 LQKENI. Trimming at V came to 4 bases and at J to 3 bases, leaving 4 bases not matched to a gene. The length of the CDR3 is 14 residues. In nucleotides, the CDR3 is TGTGCCAGCTCACAAGGGGGCGGGACAGATACGCAGTATTTT. This codes for CASSQGGGTDTQYF.

V and J are TRBV18 and TRBJ2-6, with a possible D match to TRBD1 (5 bases). V was cut by 4 bases and J by 0 bases, with 31 bases left in between. Per the germline V gene, CDR1 is KGHSH and CDR2 is LQKENI. The CDR3 covers 23 residues. CDR3 sequence reads: CASSQFPGFTGSSHSSGANVLTF. CDR3 coding DNA: TGTGCCAGCTCACAGTTTCCAGGCTTCACAGGCTCCAGTCACAGCTCTGGGGCCAACGTCCTGACTTTC.

In its sample, this clone was seen a few times. The chain has TRBV28 and TRBJ2-3, with D uncertain. V lost 5 bases, J lost 4 bases, and 13 bases lay in between. Germline values: CDR1 MDHEN, CDR2 SYDVKM. There are 14 residues in the CDR3. The CDR3 bases are TGTGCCAGCAGTCAAACCCTAAAACCAGATACGCAGTATTTT. Its translation: CASSQTLKPDTQYF. The entire variable domain, with the rest obtained from reference TRBV28 and TRBJ2-3, is as follows: DVKVTQSSRYLVKRTGEKVFLECVQDMDHENMFWYRQDPGLGLRLIYFSYDVKMKEKGDIPEGYSVSREKKERFSLILESASTNQTSMYLCASSQTLKPDTQYFGPGTRLTVL.

V is TRBV28 and J is TRBJ2-2; 9 bases match TRBD1. The germline gives CDR1 MDHEN, CDR2 SYDVKM. CDR3 size: 18 residues. Unmatched junction bases numbered 9, after V lost 3 bases and J lost 1 base. The CDR3 spells CASSFLLGQGRNTGELFF. For the CDR3, the DNA is TGTGCCAGCAGTTTTCTCCTGGGACAGGGACGGAACACCGGGGAGCTGTTTTTT.

This clone was recorded a few times. The gene calls are TRBV7-9 and TRBJ2-7; D perhaps matches TRBD1 (6 bases). Trimming shortened V by 4 bases and J by 2 bases, and 12 bases separated the two germline ends. This CDR3 is built from 14 residues. Germline V gives CDR1 SEHNR, CDR2 FQNEAQ (reference sequence). The CDR3 DNA reads TGTGCCAGCAGCTCCGGACAGATACCCTACGAGCAGTACTTC. Translating it yields CASSSGQIPYEQYF.

CDR3 sequence reads: CATDPLGTAFF. The DNA for the CDR3 is TGTGCCACCGATCCTCTAGGTACGGCTTTCTTT. J is TRBJ1-1 and V is TRBV28, with no clear D. The CDR3 length is 11 residues. The germline CDR1 and CDR2 sequences are MDHEN and SYDVKM. Trimming stripped 10 bases from V and 11 bases from J, with 17 bases between.

The chain links TRBV7-7 to TRBJ2-7, with TRBD2 matching 8 bases. This CDR3 contains 14 residues. Unmatched junction bases numbered 7, after V lost 5 bases and J lost 4 bases. CDR1 is SSHAT, CDR2 FNYEAQ, per germline (reference sequence). The CDR3 here is CASSQASGGYEQYF. The CDR3 DNA follows: TGTGCCAGCAGCCAAGCCAGCGGGGGTTACGAGCAGTACTTC.

The chain recombines TRBV5-1 with TRBJ2-3, with D perhaps TRBD1 (5 bases). CDR3 length equals 14 residues. The V gene lost 0 bases and the J gene lost 2 bases, with 7 bases spanning the gap. Germline CDR1 reads SGHRS; CDR2 reads YFSETQ. The CDR3 sequence: CASSLARVTDTQYF. CDR3 DNA: TGCGCCAGCAGCTTGGCCAGGGTCACAGATACGCAGTATTTT.

V usage is TRBV19 and J usage is TRBJ2-7; no clear D. Trimming took 0 bases from V and 2 from J, leaving 14 bases between them. Germline assignment: CDR1 LNHDA and CDR2 SQIVND (reference sequence). The CDR3 consists of 16 residues. The CDR3 spells CASSIEKSPTAYEQYF. As DNA, the CDR3 is TGTGCCAGTAGTATAGAAAAAAGCCCAACCGCCTACGAGCAGTACTTC.

This clone was seen just once. The chain combines TRBV29-1 with TRBJ1-4; possible D gene TRBD1, 5 bases. The CDR3 contains 15 residues. Germline V gives CDR1 SQVTM, CDR2 ANQGSEA. The V gene lost 5 bases and the J gene lost 2 bases, with 15 bases spanning the gap. This CDR3 is CSVSGGARTNEKLFF. CDR3 DNA sequence: TGCAGCGTTTCGGGCGGGGCGCGGACTAATGAAAAACTGTTTTTT.

V usage is TRBV6-1 and J usage is TRBJ1-5; 10 positions agree with TRBD1. Germline V gene lookup returns CDR1 MNHNS and CDR2 SASEGT. After removal of 5 bases from V and 6 bases from J, the junction contained 7 bases not matched to a gene. CDR3 length: 15 amino acids. CDR3 sequence (DNA): TGTGCCAGCAGTTTTGACAGGGGGCCTCTTCAGCCCCAGCATTTT. It translates to CASSFDRGPLQPQHF.

Concerning this clone itself: One junction end does not reproduce the germline sequence, and a read error may be involved. The V gene is TRBV30, the J gene TRBJ2-5; D possibly corresponds to TRBD1 (5 bases). The CDR3 is made up of 13 amino acids. The V gene's germline CDR1 is GTSNPN and CDR2 SVGIG (reference sequence). The CDR3 DNA sequence: TGTGCCTGGAGTCCACAGGTCCAAGAGGCCCAGTACTTC. Its translation: CAWSPQVQEAQYF.

This chain links TRBV7-6 with TRBJ2-1, with 7 bases aligning to TRBD2. Unmatched junction bases numbered 8, after V lost 0 bases and J lost 3 bases. This CDR3 spans 17 amino acids. CDR1 SGHVS and CDR2 FNYEAQ come from the germline V gene. CDR3 protein: CASSLASVASGYNEQFF. CDR3 sequence (DNA): TGTGCCAGCAGCTTAGCGAGTGTGGCTAGCGGCTACAATGAGCAGTTCTTC.

CDR3 DNA sequence: TGTGCCAGCAGCATACAACAGGGTGCGGACTATGGCTACACCTTC. Protein sequence: CASSIQQGADYGYTF. The chain recombines TRBV6-1 with TRBJ1-2; D possibly corresponds to TRBD1 (6 bases). V lost 6 bases and J 3 bases, leaving 17 bases between the germline ends. CDR1 is MNHNS and CDR2 is SASEGT in the germline V gene. The length of the CDR3 is 15 residues.

The DNA of the CDR3 is TGTGCCAGCAGCCCAGTGGGGACAGGGATTGCTGGGGCCAACGTCCTGACTTTC. This codes for CASSPVGTGIAGANVLTF. The rearrangement joins TRBV7-2 to TRBJ2-6; 9 nucleotides align to TRBD1. The CDR3 extends over 18 amino acids. Unmatched junction bases numbered 10, after V lost 5 bases and J lost 2 bases. CDR1 and CDR2 from the germline V gene are SGHTA and FQGNSA.

This clone showed up just a few times. This sequence joins TRBV30 and TRBJ1-5; TRBD1 matches at 7 bases. V trimming: 2 bases; J trimming: 5 bases; junction bases outside the gene matches: 6. The CDR3 extends over 14 amino acids. Looked up from germline, CDR1 is GTSNPN and CDR2 is SVGIG (reference sequence). The CDR3 region is CAWSSGQLYQPQHF. Written as DNA, the CDR3 is TGTGCCTGGAGTTCGGGACAGCTGTATCAGCCCCAGCATTTT. The full variable domain, completed using reference TRBV30 and TRBJ1-5, is SQTIHQWPATLVQPVGSPLSLECTVEGTSNPNLYWYRQAAGRGLQLLFYSVGIGQISSEVPQNLSASRPQDRQFILSSKKLLLSDSGFYLCAWSSGQLYQPQHFGDGTRLSIL.

This clone appeared a few times. This sequence joins TRBV7-2 and TRBJ2-1, with 7 bases aligning to TRBD2. Germline V gene sequence: CDR1 SGHTA, CDR2 FQGNSA. The CDR3 loop spans 17 amino acids. The junction had 5 bases not matched to a gene; V was cut back by 0 bases and J by 0 bases. The CDR3 region is CASSLAARGNSYNEQFF. As DNA, the CDR3 is TGTGCCAGCAGCTTAGCGGCGCGGGGGAACTCCTACAATGAGCAGTTCTTC.

This chain links TRBV11-2 with TRBJ1-4, with D maybe TRBD1 (6 bases). Trimming removed 5 bases at V and 2 bases at J, with 9 bases between. The germline CDR1 and CDR2 sequences are SGHAT and FQNNGV. The CDR3 spans 14 residues. CDR3 amino acids: CASSQGRTNEKLFF. The DNA for the CDR3 is TGTGCCAGCAGCCAGGGGCGCACTAATGAAAAACTGTTTTTT.

This rearrangement joins TRBV6-5 to TRBJ1-2; 8 nucleotides match TRBD1. The germline V gene has CDR1 MNHEY and CDR2 SVGAGI. Unmatched junction bases numbered 3, after V lost 2 bases and J lost 4 bases. The CDR3 runs to 14 residues. CDR3 sequence reads: CASSYRTGSYGYTF. CDR3 coding DNA: TGTGCCAGCAGTTACAGGACAGGGTCCTATGGCTACACCTTC.

The rearrangement links TRBV19 to TRBJ2-5; 9 bases are a match to TRBD2. Germline V gene sequence: CDR1 LNHDA, CDR2 SQIVND (reference sequence). The CDR3 is 14 amino acids. The ends lost 3 bases at V and 3 bases at J; junction bases unmatched: 2. CDR3 coding DNA: TGTGCCAGTAGTATCCTAGCGGGAAAAGAGACCCAGTACTTC. Translated: CASSILAGKETQYF.

The J gene is TRBJ2-1, the V gene TRBV10-3; D perhaps matches TRBD1 (5 bases). CDR1 is ENHRY and CDR2 is SYGVKD in the germline V gene. V lost 0 bases and J lost 7, with 7 bases in between. CDR3 length equals 13 residues. CDR3 DNA: TGTGCCATCAGTGAGTCTGGGGCTAATGAGCAGTTCTTC. Its protein product is CAISESGANEQFF.

The genes are TRBV6-6 and TRBJ1-6; D remains ambiguous. Deletions cut 10 bases from V and 4 bases from J, with 11 bases between. The V gene's germline CDR1 is MNHNY and CDR2 SVGAGI (reference sequence). The CDR3 is made up of 13 amino acids. The CDR3 DNA sequence: TGTGCCACCCTAGAGGGATATAATTCACCCCTCCACTTT. Protein product: CATLEGYNSPLHF.

The V gene is TRBV18, the J gene TRBJ1-1, with 7 positions matching TRBD1. Germline CDR1 and CDR2: KGHSH and LQKENI. The CDR3 has 15 residues. V lost 0 bases to trimming and J lost 0 bases; unmatched junction nucleotides: 1. Here the CDR3 reads CASSPPGQLNTEAFF. CDR3 in DNA: TGTGCCAGCTCACCACCGGGACAGTTGAACACTGAAGCTTTCTTT.

The CDR3 spells CASSTQGTGGTPQHF. CDR3 DNA sequence: TGTGCCAGCTCAACCCAAGGGACAGGGGGGACGCCCCAGCATTTT. The V call is TRBV18, the J call TRBJ1-5; 11 bases agree with TRBD1. The junction had 9 bases not matched to a gene; V was cut back by 5 bases and J by 9 bases. Germline V gives CDR1 KGHSH, CDR2 LQKENI. The CDR3 consists of 15 residues.

The CDR3, as DNA: TGTGCCAGCAGTTACGAGCCCGGCACTGAAGCTTTCTTT. As protein: CASSYEPGTEAFF. The V gene is TRBV6-6, the J gene TRBJ1-1; the D is unclear. Between the trimmed V and J ends, which lost 2 bases and 4 bases, there was a span of 8 bases. Germline CDR1 MNHNY, CDR2 SVGAGI (reference sequence). The CDR3 covers 13 residues.

The chain uses TRBV6-6 and TRBJ1-2, with 7 bases fitting TRBD1. This CDR3 spans 16 amino acids. V lost 4 bases to trimming and J lost 4 bases; unmatched junction nucleotides: 12. CDR1 is MNHNY, CDR2 SVGAGI, per germline (reference sequence). CDR3 residues: CASSSAGTENTYGYTF. The DNA of the CDR3 is TGTGCCAGCAGTTCCGCCGGGACAGAAAACACCTATGGCTACACCTTC.

This chain connects TRBV29-1 to TRBJ1-1; 9 bases are a match to TRBD1. This CDR3 comprises 13 residues. CDR1 and CDR2 (germline): SQVTM, ANQGSEA. Unmatched junction bases numbered 1, after V lost 4 bases and J lost 1 base. The CDR3 protein is CSVAGQGNTEAFF. In nucleotides, the CDR3 is TGCAGCGTTGCGGGACAGGGGAACACTGAAGCTTTCTTT.

The V gene is TRBV28, the J gene TRBJ1-1; 10 positions agree with TRBD1. The trim removed 5 bases at V and 7 bases at J, leaving 10 bases unmatched. Per the germline V gene, CDR1 is MDHEN and CDR2 is SYDVKM. The CDR3 is 15 residues long. The CDR3 loop is CASSSTGTGAGEAFF. CDR3 DNA sequence: TGTGCCAGCAGTAGTACCGGGACAGGGGCTGGTGAAGCTTTCTTT.